The 26 T cell receptor beta chains reported below all come from one sample, sequenced in a study of radiation and T cells in renal cell carcinoma. The protocol was immunoSEQ multiplex PCR, while the TCRdb copy is restricted to in-frame clones and leaves out a portion. The table records 100,000 to 150,000 clones, roughly 85% of them present only once. The sample's time point: baseline pretreatment blood. Treatment here: 15 Gy SBRT to primary tumor, nephrectomy 4 weeks later. The material sequenced was blood, taken from a patient whose treatment included radiotherapy and nephrectomy. The receptors come from a woman in her sixties or seventies with renal cell carcinoma.

The sample holds one count of this clone. The chain combines TRBV19 with TRBJ2-7; D uncertain. Germline lookup yields CDR1 LNHDA and CDR2 SQIVND (reference sequence). The CDR3 is 15 residues long. V lost 3 bases and J 0 bases, leaving 12 bases between the germline ends. The CDR3, as DNA: TGTGCCAGTAGTATTTCGTCCCTATCCTCCTACGAGCAGTACTTC. Protein product: CASSISSLSSYEQYF. The full variable domain, with the rest looked up from reference TRBV19 and TRBJ2-7, is DGGITQSPKYLFRKEGQNVTLSCEQNLNHDAMYWYRQDPGQGLRLIYYSQIVNDFQKGDIAEGYSVSREKKESFPLTVTSAQKNPTAFYLCASSISSLSSYEQYFGPGTRLTVT.

The V and J genes are TRBV10-3 and TRBJ2-2; D ambiguous. Germline CDR1 ENHRY, CDR2 SYGVKD. The CDR3 has 14 amino acids. Trimming took off 4 bases at V and 7 bases at J, with 13 bases between the two ends. The CDR3 here is CAISGEVSGGELFF. In nucleotides, the CDR3 is TGTGCCATCAGTGGAGAGGTATCTGGCGGGGAGCTGTTTTTT.

This chain connects TRBV5-1 to TRBJ1-2; no clear D. V gave up 0 bases and J gave up 4 bases, with 7 bases separating them. The CDR3 length is 13 residues. Germline V CDR1 and CDR2: SGHRS, YFSETQ. The CDR3 DNA sequence: TGCGCCAGCAGCTTGGAGGGTCTCTATGGCTACACCTTC. This gives the protein CASSLEGLYGYTF. Drawing the rest from reference TRBV5-1 and TRBJ1-2, the complete variable domain is KAGVTQTPRYLIKTRGQQVTLSCSPISGHRSVSWYQQTPGQGLQFLFEYFSETQRNKGNFPGRFSGRQFSNSRSEMNVSTLELGDSALYLCASSLEGLYGYTFGSGTRLTVV.

This clone has only a few counts. V and J are TRBV19 and TRBJ2-7; D may be TRBD2 (8 bases). Germline assignment: CDR1 LNHDA and CDR2 SQIVND (reference sequence). CDR3 length: 19 residues. V lost 4 bases and J 3 bases, leaving 28 bases between the germline ends. CDR3 in amino acids: CASSTGQHSGAYPNYEQYF. CDR3 nucleotide sequence: TGTGCCAGTAGTACGGGACAGCATAGCGGGGCTTACCCCAACTACGAGCAGTACTTC.

The rearrangement uses TRBV5-1 and TRBJ2-1, with 9 bases aligning to TRBD1. V was clipped by 4 bases and J by 6 bases; unmatched bases: 14. The CDR3 is 17 amino acids. Germline lookup yields CDR1 SGHRS and CDR2 YFSETQ. The CDR3 nucleotides read TGCGCCAGCAGCACTGGGGGCCGGGACAGGGAACGCAATGAGCAGTTCTTC. Translation gives CASSTGGRDRERNEQFF.

This chain connects TRBV28 to TRBJ2-7; a weak D match, TRBD1 (5 bases). Germline V gene sequence: CDR1 MDHEN, CDR2 SYDVKM. V gave up 2 bases and J gave up 6 bases, with 14 bases separating them. The CDR3 loop spans 14 amino acids. CDR3 sequence (DNA): TGTGCCAGCAGTTTAATGGGGCACCGACCCGAGCAGTACTTC. Amino acid sequence: CASSLMGHRPEQYF. Combining the CDR3 with reference TRBV28 and TRBJ2-7 gives the whole variable domain DVKVTQSSRYLVKRTGEKVFLECVQDMDHENMFWYRQDPGLGLRLIYFSYDVKMKEKGDIPEGYSVSREKKERFSLILESASTNQTSMYLCASSLMGHRPEQYFGPGTRLTVT.

This clone was picked up a small number of times. The chain carries TRBV15 and TRBJ2-4; D not resolved. The CDR3 length is 15 residues. Germline V gene data show CDR1 as LNHNV and CDR2 as YYDKDF (reference sequence). Trimming removed 0 bases from V and 7 bases from J, with 13 bases in between. This chain's CDR3 is CATSRDLTPKNIQYF. As DNA, the CDR3 is TGTGCCACCAGCAGAGATCTGACACCTAAGAACATTCAGTACTTC.

This CDR3 reads CASSSTNEKLFF. Here the CDR3 DNA reads TGTGCCAGCAGTTCAACTAATGAAAAACTGTTTTTT. The rearrangement links TRBV27 to TRBJ1-4; D gene unclear. CDR1 MNHEY and CDR2 SMNVEV come from the germline V gene (reference sequence). The ends were cut back, 4 bases at V and 0 bases at J, with 0 bases in the middle. The CDR3 has 12 residues.

CDR3 in DNA: TGTGCCAGCAGCTTGGAGCCGCGGTTGCAAACCGGGGAGCTGTTTTTT. Residues: CASSLEPRLQTGELFF. The chain couples TRBV5-4 to TRBJ2-2; the D is unclear. Germline-derived CDR1 and CDR2 are SGHNT and YYREEE (reference sequence). The germline V and J ends were trimmed by 0 bases and 5 bases, with 14 bases remaining between them. The CDR3 sequence is 16 residues long.

The chain links TRBV19 to TRBJ2-7, with TRBD1 matching over 7 bases. The V gene end was trimmed by 5 bases and the J gene end by 2 bases; junction bases not matched to a gene: 6. Germline assignment: CDR1 LNHDA and CDR2 SQIVND (reference sequence). The CDR3 length is 14 residues. The CDR3 DNA reads TGTGCCAGTAGTTGGGGCCAGGGGGCCTACGAGCAGTACTTC. This translates into CASSWGQGAYEQYF.

This clone has more than one count but fewer than ten. This sequence joins TRBV4-3 and TRBJ1-1; 7 nucleotides align to TRBD1. CDR3 length: 13 amino acids. Per the germline V gene, CDR1 is LGHNA and CDR2 is YSLEER. J lost 11 bases, V lost 5 bases, and 11 bases had no gene match. This chain's CDR3 is CASSYSGTAEAFF. The CDR3 region has the DNA TGCGCCAGCAGCTATTCCGGGACAGCCGAGGCTTTCTTT.

The chain carries TRBV10-3 and TRBJ2-3, with 12 positions matching TRBD1. V shed 6 bases, J shed 4 bases, and the junction held 5 bases outside the gene matches. This CDR3 has 15 residues. CDR1 is ENHRY and CDR2 is SYGVKD in the germline V gene. CDR3 DNA: TGTGCCATCAGGGCCGGGACAGGGGGCGCAGATACGCAGTATTTT. Translating it yields CAIRAGTGGADTQYF.

This chain links TRBV19 with TRBJ2-1; weak D call: TRBD1 (5 bases). The CDR3 runs 14 residues. The V end was cut by 8 bases, the J end by 7 bases, with 18 bases between. The V gene's germline CDR1 is LNHDA and CDR2 SQIVND (reference sequence). The CDR3 region has the DNA TGTGCCAGTTCCCAACAGGCCAGGATGAATGAGCAGTTCTTC. This translates into CASSQQARMNEQFF.

V is TRBV9 and J is TRBJ2-7, with 10 bases fitting TRBD2. The CDR3 runs 15 residues. V gave up 4 bases and J gave up 9 bases; unmatched junction bases: 13. CDR1 is SGDLS and CDR2 is YYNGEE in the germline V gene. The CDR3 region is CASSLGASGSRRQYF. The CDR3 DNA is TGTGCCAGCAGCCTCGGGGCTAGCGGGAGTCGAAGGCAGTACTTC.

CDR3 nucleotides: TGTGCCAGCAGTGGGTCTGCGGGGGATCAAGAGACCCAGTACTTC. Amino acids: CASSGSAGDQETQYF. The chain joins TRBV2 to TRBJ2-5; 7 nucleotides align to TRBD2. Trimming took 4 bases from V and 2 from J; bases not matched to a gene: 7. This CDR3 is 15 amino acids long. Per the germline V gene, CDR1 is SNHLY and CDR2 is FYNNEI.

This chain uses TRBV10-2 with TRBJ1-1, with 10 positions matching TRBD1. With V trimmed by 0 bases and J by 4 bases, 2 bases remained unmatched. Germline loops: CDR1 WSHSY, CDR2 SAAADI. The CDR3 contains 15 residues. CDR3 region: CASSESGQGFTEAFF. DNA of the CDR3: TGCGCCAGCAGTGAGTCGGGACAGGGGTTCACTGAAGCTTTCTTT.

This rearrangement joins TRBV19 to TRBJ1-4, with 7 bases matching TRBD1. V shed 5 bases and J 8 bases; nucleotides not matched to a gene: 11. The CDR3 runs to 15 residues. Per germline, CDR1 LNHDA and CDR2 SQIVND (reference sequence). DNA of the CDR3: TGTGCCAGTAGTTCACAGGGGAAAGGGCAGGAAAAACTGTTTTTT. Translation gives CASSSQGKGQEKLFF.

The rearrangement uses TRBV5-6 and TRBJ2-1, with 15 bases fitting TRBD2. V lost 2 bases and J lost 8; bases outside the gene matches: 8. Per the germline V gene, CDR1 is SGHDT and CDR2 is YYEEEE. The CDR3 length is 17 residues. The CDR3 DNA reads TGTGCCAGCAGCTTCGGACTAGCGGGGGGGAGTATGGATGAGCAGTTCTTC. Translation gives CASSFGLAGGSMDEQFF.

This chain links TRBV28 with TRBJ1-4; 9 nucleotides align to TRBD1. V gave up 6 bases and J gave up 5 bases; unmatched junction bases: 7. The V gene's germline CDR1 is MDHEN and CDR2 SYDVKM. The CDR3 loop spans 15 amino acids. CDR3: CASRRPTGGNEKLFF. CDR3 in DNA: TGTGCCAGCAGGCGTCCGACAGGGGGAAATGAAAAACTGTTTTTT.

The V and J genes are TRBV28 and TRBJ1-1, with 8 positions matching TRBD1. The CDR3 contains 15 residues. The germline gives CDR1 MDHEN, CDR2 SYDVKM. V lost 4 bases and J lost 1; bases outside the gene matches: 5. CDR3: CASSSRQGQNTEAFF. CDR3 sequence (DNA): TGTGCCAGCAGTTCACGACAGGGGCAGAACACTGAAGCTTTCTTT.

This clone is medium-sized (0.01 to 0.1%) by share. The DNA of the CDR3 is TGTGCCAGCAGTGGGGCAGGGGTGTACACTGAAGCTTTCTTT. It codes for CASSGAGVYTEAFF. The chain is built from TRBV2 and TRBJ1-1, with D perhaps TRBD1 (6 bases). V gave up 4 bases and J gave up 3 bases, with 12 bases separating them. Germline-derived CDR1 and CDR2 are SNHLY and FYNNEI. The CDR3 is 14 amino acids.

The rearrangement joins TRBV9 to TRBJ2-2; 9 nucleotides match TRBD2. J gave up 2 bases and V 3 bases, and 2 bases lay outside the gene matches. The CDR3 extends over 15 amino acids. Germline V CDR1 and CDR2: SGDLS, YYNGEE. CDR3 sequence: CASSALAGNTGELFF. CDR3 in DNA: TGTGCCAGCAGCGCACTAGCGGGTAACACCGGGGAGCTGTTTTTT. The variable domain in full, with the rest retrieved from reference TRBV9 and TRBJ2-2, is DSGVTQTPKHLITATGQRVTLRCSPRSGDLSVYWYQQSLDQGLQFLIQYYNGEERAKGNILERFSAQQFPDLHSELNLSSLELGDSALYFCASSALAGNTGELFFGEGSRLTVL.

In DNA, the CDR3 is TGTGCCAGCAGCTTGGGACGGTTTCAGCCCCAGCATTTT. Translation gives CASSLGRFQPQHF. The J gene is TRBJ1-5, the V gene TRBV5-6; D is ambiguous. CDR3 length: 13 residues. Germline CDR1 and CDR2: SGHDT and YYEEEE. V was clipped by 0 bases and J by 6 bases, with 7 bases between them.

V gene TRBV28 combines with J gene TRBJ2-7; TRBD1 aligns across 12 bases. V lost 5 bases to trimming and J lost 6 bases; unmatched junction nucleotides: 8. CDR1 and CDR2 (germline): MDHEN, SYDVKM. The CDR3 is 15 residues long. Here the CDR3 reads CASSPAGQGASEQYF. The CDR3 bases are TGTGCCAGCAGTCCAGCGGGACAGGGGGCATCCGAGCAGTACTTC. Full variable domain (rest looked up from reference TRBV28 and TRBJ2-7): DVKVTQSSRYLVKRTGEKVFLECVQDMDHENMFWYRQDPGLGLRLIYFSYDVKMKEKGDIPEGYSVSREKKERFSLILESASTNQTSMYLCASSPAGQGASEQYFGPGTRLTVT.

The CDR3 region has the DNA TGTGCCAGCTCACCCTCTCCGAGACCGACTAAATCAGAGACCCAGTACTTC. Translation: CASSPSPRPTKSETQYF. V and J are TRBV18 and TRBJ2-5; D may be TRBD2 (5 bases). This CDR3 contains 17 residues. Trimming removed 3 bases at V and 4 bases at J, with 21 bases between. Germline CDR1 is KGHSH and CDR2 is LQKENI.

This sequence joins TRBV19 and TRBJ2-5, with a tentative D call TRBD1 (6 bases). The V end lost 5 bases, the J end lost 4 bases, and 11 bases lay between the germline ends. Germline CDR1 reads LNHDA; CDR2 reads SQIVND (reference sequence). CDR3 size: 13 residues. The CDR3 DNA is TGTGCCAGTAGTGGAACAGGGCGAGAGACCCAGTACTTC. It is translated as CASSGTGRETQYF.